The 28 T cell receptor beta chains listed next were all sequenced from one sample in a study of T cells after yellow fever vaccination. From the 5' RACE reads, TCRdb called clonotypes with MiXCR, one entry per CDR3 protein. The sample lists a few hundred thousand distinct CDR3 sequences; under 9% were seen once. The specimen comprised CD4+ T cells sorted from PBMCs, sampled 5 days after the yellow fever booster vaccination. Receptors were obtained from a man aged 18-30 years who received the YFV17D yellow fever vaccine.

This clonotype was picked up a small number of times. V is TRBV5-1 and J is TRBJ2-1; perhaps TRBD2 as D (5 bases). The CDR3 length is 15 residues. The V gene's germline CDR1 is SGHRS and CDR2 YFSETQ. Trimming left V 0 bases short and J 5 bases short, with 12 bases between. CDR3 protein: CASSLALAGDNEQFF. CDR3 DNA: TGCGCCAGCAGCTTGGCTTTGGCGGGTGACAATGAGCAGTTCTTC.

The V and J genes are TRBV4-1 and TRBJ1-4, with 8 bases lining up with TRBD1. The CDR3 covers 14 residues. V was clipped by 6 bases and J by 4 bases; unmatched bases: 4. The V gene's germline CDR1 is MGHRA and CDR2 YSYEKL. Here the CDR3 reads CASRLGQVNEKLFF. CDR3 coding DNA: TGCGCCAGCAGACTGGGACAGGTTAATGAAAAACTGTTTTTT.

Ten or more counts support this clonotype. The rearrangement links TRBV29-1 to TRBJ2-5; D gene unclear. The CDR3 spans 12 residues. CDR1 is SQVTM, CDR2 ANQGSEA, per germline. With 7 bases removed from V and 4 bases from J, the gap between germline ends came to 13 bases. This CDR3 is CSAAPGGETQYF. Here the CDR3 DNA reads TGCAGCGCAGCCCCGGGTGGAGAGACCCAGTACTTC.

This clonotype was counted only a few times. This chain uses TRBV25-1 with TRBJ2-1; TRBD1 matches at 8 bases. With 6 bases clipped from V and 3 bases from J, the junction kept 7 bases outside the gene matches. Germline V gives CDR1 MGHDK, CDR2 SYGVNS. This CDR3 is built from 15 residues. The chain's CDR3 is CASSPKTGDYNEQFF. DNA of the CDR3: TGTGCCAGCAGCCCTAAGACAGGGGACTACAATGAGCAGTTCTTC.

The rearrangement joins TRBV6-5 to TRBJ1-6; D perhaps matches TRBD1 (5 bases). The CDR3 has 15 amino acids. Germline V gene sequence: CDR1 MNHEY, CDR2 SVGAGI. The V end lost 6 bases, the J end lost 0 bases, and 9 bases lay between the germline ends. The CDR3 DNA is TGTGCCAGCAGATGGGGCGGCTCCTATAATTCACCCCTCCACTTT. This gives the protein CASRWGGSYNSPLHF.

The J gene is TRBJ1-2, the V gene TRBV7-2; D is unresolved. The CDR3 is 14 residues long. The germline V and J ends were trimmed by 5 bases and 8 bases, with 18 bases remaining between them. Germline assignment: CDR1 SGHTA and CDR2 FQGNSA. The CDR3 sequence is CASSPQGPNWGYTF. In DNA form, the CDR3 reads TGTGCCAGCAGCCCCCAAGGCCCGAATTGGGGCTACACCTTC.

The rearrangement uses TRBV27 and TRBJ2-7, with TRBD1 identical over 12 bases. The CDR3 is 17 residues long. Germline loops: CDR1 MNHEY, CDR2 SMNVEV (reference sequence). Unmatched junction bases numbered 6, after V lost 0 bases and J lost 3 bases. CDR3 in amino acids: CASSLSGTGGGIYEQYF. The CDR3 nucleotides are TGTGCCAGCAGTTTATCCGGGACAGGGGGCGGAATCTACGAGCAGTACTTC.

A few counts support this clonotype. This CDR3 reads CASSLDPAVSPLQQYF. Written as DNA, the CDR3 is TGTGCCAGCAGCTTAGACCCCGCAGTTTCGCCCCTCCAGCAGTACTTC. The chain is built from TRBV7-8 and TRBJ2-7; no definite D call. V dropped 1 base and J dropped 8 bases, with 21 bases sitting between them. CDR1 and CDR2 from the germline V gene are SGHVS and FQNEAQ. CDR3 size: 16 residues.

The rearrangement uses TRBV3-1 and TRBJ2-5, with D perhaps assigned TRBD1 or TRBD2 (5 bases each). Germline loops: CDR1 LGHDT, CDR2 YNNKEL (reference sequence). Trimming cost V 4 bases and J 5 bases, with 14 bases left between them. The CDR3 spans 14 residues. The CDR3 spells CASSPDGGRETQYF. The CDR3 DNA sequence: TGTGCCAGCAGCCCCGATGGGGGTCGGGAGACCCAGTACTTC.

Many counts were recorded for this clonotype. The chain couples TRBV4-3 to TRBJ2-3; the D gene is possibly TRBD1 (5 bases). CDR3 length: 13 residues. Germline CDR1 is LGHNA and CDR2 is YSLEER. V gave up 0 bases and J gave up 5 bases, with 6 bases separating them. The DNA of the CDR3 is TGCGCCAGCAGCCAAGATAGGGGAGATACGCAGTATTTT. Amino acids: CASSQDRGDTQYF.

CDR3 in amino acids: CSAEDSGASTDTQYF. The CDR3 nucleotides are TGCAGTGCTGAAGATAGCGGGGCTAGCACAGATACGCAGTATTTT. This chain connects TRBV20-1 to TRBJ2-3; 8 nucleotides align to TRBD2. The ends lost 5 bases at V and 0 bases at J; junction bases unmatched: 7. This CDR3 region has 15 residues. Germline V lookup: CDR1 DFQATT, CDR2 SNEGSKA (reference sequence).

CDR3 in DNA: TGCGCCAGCAGCCAAGGGAAACAGGGTGGCTCTGGGGCCAACGTCCTGACTTTC. Translated: CASSQGKQGGSGANVLTF. V and J are TRBV4-3 and TRBJ2-6; D perhaps matches TRBD1 (6 bases). This CDR3 spans 18 amino acids. The V end lost 1 base, the J end lost 0 bases, and 13 bases lay between the germline ends. CDR1 and CDR2 (germline): LGHNA, YSLEER.

This clonotype was detected ten times or more. J is TRBJ2-1 and V is TRBV24-1, with 7 bases lining up with TRBD1. After removal of 2 bases from V and 10 bases from J, the junction contained 10 bases not matched to a gene. The CDR3 has 15 amino acids. Germline lookup yields CDR1 KGHDR and CDR2 SFDVKD. CDR3 bases: TGTGCCACCAGTGATTGGACAGGCCTAGGGCAGGAGCAGTTCTTC. Translated: CATSDWTGLGQEQFF.

This clonotype has ten or more counts. The chain employs TRBV21-1 and TRBJ2-7; the table's TRBD1 call for D was not verified on the DNA. TRBV21-1 is a known pseudogene. This CDR3 region has 16 residues. CDR3 sequence: CASSKVAGTGVFEQYV. In nucleotides, the CDR3 is TGTGCCAGCAGCAAAGTAGCTGGGACAGGGGTATTCGAGCAGTACGTC.

This chain links TRBV10-3 with TRBJ1-3; D gene uncertain. V was trimmed by 3 bases and J by 0 bases, leaving 9 bases between them. There are 15 residues in the CDR3. Germline V gene data show CDR1 as ENHRY and CDR2 as SYGVKD. CDR3 amino acids: CAISDYVSSGNTIYF. The CDR3 DNA reads TGTGCCATCAGTGATTACGTTAGCTCTGGAAACACCATATATTTT.

This clonotype has a count of ten or more. This chain links TRBV7-9 with TRBJ2-1; D unresolved. Germline V lookup: CDR1 SEHNR, CDR2 FQNEAQ (reference sequence). The V gene lost 4 bases and the J gene lost 15 bases, with 10 bases spanning the gap. This CDR3 is 10 amino acids long. The CDR3 DNA reads TGTGCCAGCAGCTACACTTATCCGTTCTTC. It yields the protein CASSYTYPFF. Together with reference TRBV7-9 and TRBJ2-1, the CDR3 gives the full variable domain: DTGVSQNPRHKITKRGQNVTFRCDPISEHNRLYWYRQTLGQGPEFLTYFQNEAQLEKSRLLSDRFSAERPKGSFSTLEIQRTEQGDSAMYLCASSYTYPFFGPGTRLTVL.

The V call is TRBV6-2 or TRBV6-3, the J call TRBJ2-5; TRBD1 matches at 12 bases. Germline-derived CDR1 and CDR2 are MNHEY and SVGEGT. With V trimmed by 8 bases and J by 3 bases, 10 bases remained unmatched. The CDR3 is 16 residues long. CDR3 sequence reads: CASGPGGTGGEETQYF. In nucleotides, the CDR3 is TGTGCCAGCGGACCCGGAGGGACAGGGGGCGAAGAGACCCAGTACTTC.

This clonotype was seen a handful of times. V and J are TRBV6-6 and TRBJ1-5; 9 bases line up with TRBD1. J lost 14 bases, V lost 0 bases, and 14 bases had no gene match. Germline CDR1 and CDR2: MNHNY and SVGAGI (reference sequence). The CDR3 length is 16 residues. CDR3 region: CASSYSFGTGKVLEHF. The CDR3 bases are TGTGCCAGCAGTTACTCGTTCGGGACAGGGAAGGTCCTAGAGCATTTT.

The J gene is TRBJ2-6, the V gene TRBV14; a possible D gene is TRBD1 (6 bases). Germline CDR1 and CDR2: SGHDN and FVKESK. Trimming took 4 bases from V and 0 from J, leaving 7 bases between them. CDR3 size: 15 residues. This chain's CDR3 is CASSPGHSGANVLTF. CDR3 in DNA: TGTGCCAGCAGCCCGGGACACTCTGGGGCCAACGTCCTGACTTTC.

About this clonotype itself: This could be a read error, since a much larger clone is one nucleotide away. The chain carries TRBV12-3 or TRBV12-4 and TRBJ1-1, with a tentative D call TRBD1 (6 bases). The CDR3 spans 13 residues. The V end lost 3 bases, the J end lost 3 bases, and 8 bases lay between the germline ends. This chain's CDR3 is CASSLYRDTEAFF. The CDR3 DNA follows: TGTGCCAGCAGTTTGTACAGGGACACTGAAGCTTTCTTT.

This rearrangement joins TRBV20-1 to TRBJ1-1; possibly TRBD1 for D (5 bases). CDR1 and CDR2 (germline): DFQATT, SNEGSKA (reference sequence). Between the trimmed V and J ends, which lost 5 bases and 9 bases, there was a span of 13 bases. CDR3 length: 11 residues. The CDR3 region has the DNA TGCAGTGCTGAGGGGTGGGGGAAAGCTTTCTTT. Protein: CSAEGWGKAFF.

The genes are TRBV28 and TRBJ1-5, with D tentatively TRBD1 (6 bases). The germline V and J ends were trimmed by 2 bases and 0 bases, with 11 bases remaining between them. The V gene's germline CDR1 is MDHEN and CDR2 SYDVKM. The CDR3 is made up of 16 amino acids. CDR3 protein: CASSLRQADSNQPQHF. The CDR3 nucleotides read TGTGCCAGCAGTTTACGACAGGCGGATAGCAATCAGCCCCAGCATTTT.

The table lists this clonotype with many counts. The rearrangement uses TRBV18 and TRBJ2-1; D not resolved. This CDR3 is 13 amino acids long. Germline assignment: CDR1 KGHSH and CDR2 LQKENI. V lost 3 bases and J lost 8, with 11 bases in between. The CDR3 is CASSPRLADEQFF. The DNA of the CDR3 is TGTGCCAGCTCACCCCGCCTCGCCGATGAGCAGTTCTTC.

This clonotype was observed a handful of times. The chain joins TRBV4-1 to TRBJ2-3; 9 bases match TRBD2. Unmatched junction bases numbered 2, after V lost 2 bases and J lost 5 bases. CDR1 is MGHRA, CDR2 YSYEKL, per germline. The CDR3 length is 14 residues. The CDR3 DNA sequence: TGCGCCAGCAGCCAATGGACTAGCGAAGATACGCAGTATTTT. It codes for CASSQWTSEDTQYF.

This chain connects TRBV20-1 to TRBJ2-1; 9 bases fit TRBD2. J gave up 2 bases and V 6 bases, and 11 bases lay outside the gene matches. The CDR3 extends over 16 amino acids. Germline-derived CDR1 and CDR2 are DFQATT and SNEGSKA (reference sequence). The CDR3 reads CSASFRLAETYNEQFF. The CDR3 coding sequence is TGCAGTGCCTCTTTCCGACTAGCGGAGACCTACAATGAGCAGTTCTTC.

V usage is TRBV7-9 and J usage is TRBJ2-1; weak D call: TRBD2 (6 bases). The CDR3 totals 13 residues. Germline V gene lookup returns CDR1 SEHNR and CDR2 FQNEAQ (reference sequence). V was cut by 3 bases and J by 8 bases, with 11 bases left in between. CDR3: CASSFSGGDEQFF. CDR3 nucleotides: TGTGCCAGCAGCTTTTCAGGCGGGGATGAGCAGTTCTTC.

This clonotype occurred a few times. This rearrangement joins TRBV12-3 or TRBV12-4 to TRBJ1-6, with D possibly TRBD1 on 6 matching bases. The CDR3 runs 15 residues. Deletions cut 6 bases from V and 13 bases from J, with 22 bases between. The CDR3 region has the DNA TGTGCCAGCAGCCCCTCGACACACAGGGCTTTCCCCCTCCACTTT. Residues: CASSPSTHRAFPLHF.

The J gene is TRBJ1-5, the V gene TRBV7-2, with a possible D match to TRBD1 (5 bases). Germline assignment: CDR1 SGHTA and CDR2 FQGNSA. CDR3 length: 15 residues. The V end lost 1 base, the J end lost 5 bases, and 12 bases lay between the germline ends. The chain's CDR3 is CASSLVQGTYQPQHF. For the CDR3, the DNA is TGTGCCAGCAGCTTAGTCCAGGGCACCTATCAGCCCCAGCATTTT.